The 23 T cell receptor beta chains given below trace back to one sample, sequenced in a study of blood T cell repertoires in COVID-19. Sequenced by immunoSEQ multiplex PCR; TCRdb stores in-frame clones only, minus some. The table records under 40,000 clones, just over 90% of them present only once. Specimen: peripheral blood. The receptors were sampled from a male donor with active COVID-19.

The chain joins TRBV13 to TRBJ1-2; D call uncertain. V was trimmed by 6 bases and J by 2 bases, leaving 13 bases between them. This CDR3 has 14 residues. Germline CDR1 reads PRHDT; CDR2 reads FYEKMQ (reference sequence). CDR3 DNA: TGTGCCAGCAGGGAGCGGAACAGAAACTATGGCTACACCTTC. This translates into CASRERNRNYGYTF.

This chain links TRBV13 with TRBJ1-1; TRBD1 agrees at 9 bases. Germline V gives CDR1 PRHDT, CDR2 FYEKMQ (reference sequence). The J segment lost 1 base and the V segment lost 4 bases, leaving 1 base of the junction unmatched. This CDR3 has 14 residues. The CDR3: CASSSTGGNTEAFF. In nucleotides, the CDR3 is TGTGCCAGCAGCTCGACAGGGGGGAACACTGAAGCTTTCTTT.

V usage is TRBV2 and J usage is TRBJ2-1; 16 bases are a match to TRBD2. The V gene's germline CDR1 is SNHLY and CDR2 FYNNEI. J was trimmed by 0 bases and V by 6 bases; bases with no gene match: 8. CDR3 size: 19 residues. The CDR3 loop reads CASSGPGLAGGSSYNEQFF. CDR3 sequence (DNA): TGTGCCAGCAGCGGCCCGGGACTAGCGGGGGGGAGCTCCTACAATGAGCAGTTCTTC.

This clone turned up a few times. The rearrangement joins TRBV4-3 to TRBJ2-7; 8 bases align to TRBD1. Germline trimming cut 3 bases from V and 6 bases from J; bases unmatched to any gene: 10. The CDR3 has 15 amino acids. Germline CDR1 reads LGHNA; CDR2 reads YSLEER. The CDR3 loop is CASSQGNRGIGEQYF. The CDR3, as DNA: TGCGCCAGCAGCCAGGGTAACAGGGGGATCGGCGAGCAGTACTTC.

V is TRBV27 and J is TRBJ1-2; D unresolved. Between the trimmed V and J ends, which lost 4 bases and 6 bases, there was a span of 15 bases. Germline V lookup: CDR1 MNHEY, CDR2 SMNVEV (reference sequence). CDR3 length: 14 residues. CDR3 region: CASSSRAGSDGYTF. The CDR3 DNA is TGTGCCAGCAGTTCGCGCGCAGGATCGGATGGCTACACCTTC.

This clone was seen just once. J is TRBJ1-5 and V is TRBV5-1; D perhaps matches TRBD1 (5 bases). The V end lost 0 bases, the J end lost 10 bases, and 11 bases lay between the germline ends. This CDR3 has 13 amino acids. Per germline, CDR1 SGHRS and CDR2 YFSETQ. The CDR3 sequence: CASSLEGTQPQHF. CDR3 sequence (DNA): TGCGCCAGCAGCTTGGAAGGGACTCAACCCCAGCATTTT.

About this clone: Other DNA variants within this sample encode the same CDR3. The chain uses TRBV5-1 and TRBJ1-2, with D possibly being TRBD1 (5 bases). The CDR3 runs to 12 residues. The V end was cut by 2 bases, the J end by 6 bases, with 8 bases between. The germline V gene encodes CDR1 SGHRS and CDR2 YFSETQ. The CDR3 region is CASSFQGDGYTF. CDR3 bases: TGCGCCAGCAGCTTTCAAGGGGATGGCTACACCTTC. The complete variable domain, with remaining parts taken from reference TRBV5-1 and TRBJ1-2, reads KAGVTQTPRYLIKTRGQQVTLSCSPISGHRSVSWYQQTPGQGLQFLFEYFSETQRNKGNFPGRFSGRQFSNSRSEMNVSTLELGDSALYLCASSFQGDGYTFGSGTRLTVV.

The chain joins TRBV3-1 (or the pseudogene TRBV3-2) to TRBJ2-2; 10 nucleotides align to TRBD1. Germline V gene sequence: CDR1 LGHDT, CDR2 YNNKEL (reference sequence). J gave up 6 bases and V 9 bases, and 7 bases lay outside the gene matches. CDR3 length: 14 amino acids. The CDR3 protein is CASCIGTGAGELFF. The CDR3 bases are TGTGCCAGTTGTATCGGGACAGGGGCCGGGGAGCTGTTTTTT.

V is TRBV6-6 and J is TRBJ1-5; D not certain. The CDR3 contains 14 residues. Trimming cost V 0 bases and J 2 bases, with 5 bases left between them. Germline assignment: CDR1 MNHNY and CDR2 SVGAGI (reference sequence). CDR3 coding DNA: TGTGCCAGCAGTTACTCCGCGGGCAATCAGCCCCAGCATTTT. Translating it yields CASSYSAGNQPQHF.

This clone came up a few times. The J gene is TRBJ1-2, the V gene TRBV6-5, with TRBD1 matching over 7 bases. V trimming: 8 bases; J trimming: 7 bases; junction bases outside the gene matches: 16. Per the germline V gene, CDR1 is MNHEY and CDR2 is SVGAGI. The CDR3 has 15 residues. The CDR3 region is CASGKDREALSGYTF. For the CDR3, the DNA is TGTGCCAGCGGAAAAGACAGGGAAGCCCTAAGTGGCTACACCTTC.

The V and J genes are TRBV11-3 and TRBJ2-5; 9 nucleotides align to TRBD1. This CDR3 spans 15 amino acids. V lost 4 bases to trimming and J lost 5 bases; unmatched junction nucleotides: 8. CDR1 SGHNT and CDR2 YENEEA come from the germline V gene. CDR3 sequence (DNA): TGTGCCAGCAGCTGGACAGGGGTACGAATCGAGACCCAGTACTTC. It specifies CASSWTGVRIETQYF.

V and J are TRBV7-3 and TRBJ2-2; D call uncertain. CDR1 and CDR2 (germline): SGHTA, FQGTGA. The V end was cut by 4 bases, the J end by 2 bases, with 14 bases between. The CDR3 runs 16 residues. In nucleotides, the CDR3 is TGTGCCAGCAGCTCCCAAACAATGATTAACACCGGGGAGCTGTTTTTT. Translation: CASSSQTMINTGELFF. Full variable domain (outside the CDR3, taken from reference TRBV7-3 and TRBJ2-2): GAGVSQTPSNKVTEKGKYVELRCDPISGHTALYWYRQSLGQGPEFLIYFQGTGAADDSGLPNDRFFAVRPEGSVSTLKIQRTERGDSAVYLCASSSQTMINTGELFFGEGSRLTVL.

This chain connects TRBV10-3 to TRBJ2-7, with 9 nucleotides matching TRBD1. The junction had 5 bases not matched to a gene; V was cut back by 4 bases and J by 7 bases. CDR3 size: 13 residues. Germline values: CDR1 ENHRY, CDR2 SYGVKD. CDR3: CAISGRTGEEQYF. CDR3 DNA: TGTGCCATCAGTGGCCGGACAGGGGAAGAGCAGTACTTC.

The chain links TRBV11-2 to TRBJ2-1; D gene uncertain. From germline, CDR1 is SGHAT and CDR2 FQNNGV. The germline V and J ends were trimmed by 2 bases and 9 bases, with 17 bases remaining between them. The CDR3 length is 15 residues. The CDR3 coding sequence is TGTGCCAGCAGCTTAATCCTAGTCGGGTCTAGTGAGCAGTTCTTC. Protein: CASSLILVGSSEQFF.

This clone was detected once. The chain uses TRBV4-2 and TRBJ1-4, with TRBD1 as a possible D gene (6 bases). Germline V gene lookup returns CDR1 LGHNA and CDR2 YNFKEQ. This CDR3 spans 17 amino acids. Trimming stripped 5 bases from V and 7 bases from J, with 23 bases between. CDR3 protein: CASSVPGFRGMFEKLFF. For the CDR3, the DNA is TGTGCCAGCAGCGTCCCCGGGTTTAGGGGGATGTTTGAAAAACTGTTTTTT.

This clone appeared once. The chain uses TRBV19 and TRBJ2-1; 7 bases line up with TRBD2. The J segment lost 0 bases and the V segment lost 7 bases, leaving 6 bases of the junction unmatched. Germline CDR1 is LNHDA and CDR2 is SQIVND (reference sequence). CDR3 length: 15 amino acids. DNA for the CDR3: TGTGCCAGTACCCCGGGAGGAAGCTCCTACAATGAGCAGTTCTTC. Its translation: CASTPGGSSYNEQFF.

This rearrangement joins TRBV10-2 to TRBJ1-6, with 7 bases fitting TRBD1. The V segment lost 4 bases and the J segment 17 bases; nucleotides outside the gene matches: 8. Germline V lookup: CDR1 WSHSY, CDR2 SAAADI. The CDR3 spans 12 residues. CDR3 sequence: CASSVTGAYVHF. CDR3 in DNA: TGCGCCAGCAGTGTTACAGGGGCCTACGTCCACTTT.

The V gene is TRBV18, the J gene TRBJ1-1; possible D gene TRBD1, 6 bases. The germline gives CDR1 KGHSH, CDR2 LQKENI. The CDR3 is 13 residues long. The V end lost 2 bases, the J end lost 4 bases, and 8 bases lay between the germline ends. Here the CDR3 DNA reads TGTGCCAGCTCACCAATACAGGGCACTGAAGCTTTCTTT. This sequence encodes CASSPIQGTEAFF. Supplemented by reference TRBV18 and TRBJ1-1, the full variable domain reads NAGVMQNPRHLVRRRGQEARLRCSPMKGHSHVYWYRQLPEEGLKFMVYLQKENIIDESGMPKERFSAEFPKEGPSILRIQQVVRGDSAAYFCASSPIQGTEAFFGQGTRLTVV.

V gene TRBV7-2 combines with J gene TRBJ2-2, with a weak D call TRBD1 (7 bases). Germline loops: CDR1 SGHTA, CDR2 FQGNSA. V was cut by 6 bases and J by 4 bases, with 12 bases left in between. The CDR3 contains 14 residues. The CDR3 loop is CASRPGGGTGELFF. CDR3 nucleotides: TGTGCCAGCAGGCCAGGGGGAGGCACCGGGGAGCTGTTTTTT. Variable domain in full (rest from reference TRBV7-2 and TRBJ2-2): GAGVSQSPSNKVTEKGKDVELRCDPISGHTALYWYRQSLGQGLEFLIYFQGNSAPDKSGLPSDRFSAERTGGSVSTLTIQRTQQEDSAVYLCASRPGGGTGELFFGEGSRLTVL.

V gene TRBV7-9 combines with J gene TRBJ1-1; 7 bases fit TRBD1. V was clipped by 3 bases and J by 0 bases; unmatched bases: 1. Germline V CDR1 and CDR2: SEHNR, FQNEAQ (reference sequence). The CDR3 extends over 14 amino acids. This chain's CDR3 is CASSLGQLNTEAFF. The DNA of the CDR3 is TGTGCCAGCAGCTTGGGACAGCTGAACACTGAAGCTTTCTTT. The full variable domain, rest sourced from reference TRBV7-9 and TRBJ1-1, is DTGVSQNPRHKITKRGQNVTFRCDPISEHNRLYWYRQTLGQGPEFLTYFQNEAQLEKSRLLSDRFSAERPKGSFSTLEIQRTEQGDSAMYLCASSLGQLNTEAFFGQGTRLTVV.

The chain is built from TRBV7-2 and TRBJ1-1; 7 bases map to TRBD1. CDR1 is SGHTA, CDR2 FQGNSA, per germline. This CDR3 has 16 amino acids. Trimming removed 4 bases from V and 4 bases from J; junction bases left unmatched: 12. CDR3 nucleotide sequence: TGTGCCAGCAGCTCGACAGGGAGCCTCCTGGTCACTGAAGCTTTCTTT. It yields the protein CASSSTGSLLVTEAFF.

V usage is TRBV6-2 or TRBV6-3 and J usage is TRBJ2-5; possibly TRBD1 for D (5 bases). The CDR3 contains 16 residues. Trimming took 2 bases from V and 3 from J, leaving 16 bases between them. Germline V gene data show CDR1 as MNHEY and CDR2 as SVGEGT. This chain's CDR3 is CASSYLRRIGEETQYF. CDR3 nucleotides: TGTGCCAGCAGTTACCTCCGGCGGATAGGGGAAGAGACCCAGTACTTC.

The rearrangement joins TRBV5-1 to TRBJ2-7; D possibly corresponds to TRBD1 (5 bases). The CDR3 is 13 residues long. Germline V gene data show CDR1 as SGHRS and CDR2 as YFSETQ. V lost 3 bases and J lost 3, with 10 bases in between. CDR3 in DNA: TGCGCCAGCAGCTCGAACACAGGCTACGAGCAGTACTTC. Amino acids: CASSSNTGYEQYF. Looking up the rest from reference TRBV5-1 and TRBJ2-7 gives the full variable domain: KAGVTQTPRYLIKTRGQQVTLSCSPISGHRSVSWYQQTPGQGLQFLFEYFSETQRNKGNFPGRFSGRQFSNSRSEMNVSTLELGDSALYLCASSSNTGYEQYFGPGTRLTVT.